What follows are 19 T cell receptor beta chains derived from one specimen sequenced in a study of beta chain features in type 1 diabetes. Their target antigens are unknown. General observations from the study: Among patients with Type 1 diabetes, TCRB CDR3s were moderately but significantly shorter in every one of the four CD4+ subsets.

The study reverse transcribed the entire isolated RNA, so it sequenced expressed TCRB transcripts. Measured with immunoSEQ multiplex PCR; TCRdb has only the in-frame clones, and not every one. The data show about 180,000 clones, roughly 7.1% seen once. Sequenced: central memory CD4+ T cells from blood. The receptor source for this set is a middle-aged woman with type 1 diabetes.

The rearrangement joins TRBV27 to TRBJ2-3, with a tentative D call TRBD2 (6 bases). Trimming cost V 5 bases and J 4 bases, with 19 bases left between them. The germline V gene encodes CDR1 MNHEY and CDR2 SMNVEV (reference sequence). This CDR3 region has 16 residues. CDR3 DNA: TGTGCCAGCAGTCCCCGGGACTCTCCTCACGCAGATACGCAGTATTTT. Translating gives CASSPRDSPHADTQYF.

The chain employs TRBV7-2 and TRBJ2-7; D is undetermined. Between the trimmed V and J ends, which lost 4 bases and 0 bases, there was a span of 4 bases. Per germline, CDR1 SGHTA and CDR2 FQGNSA. The CDR3 loop spans 12 amino acids. The CDR3 bases are TGTGCCAGCAGCTGGAGCTCCTACGAGCAGTACTTC. As protein: CASSWSSYEQYF.

This clone was seen a few times. The V call is TRBV5-1, the J call TRBJ1-1; the D is unclear. From germline, CDR1 is SGHRS and CDR2 YFSETQ. The V end was cut by 3 bases, the J end by 11 bases, with 23 bases between. The CDR3 has 15 residues. CDR3 sequence (DNA): TGCGCCAGCAGCTCCGGCACGGCGGGCGCATCTACGGCTTTCTTT. This encodes CASSSGTAGASTAFF.

This clone was recorded a few times. V usage is TRBV28 and J usage is TRBJ1-5; possibly TRBD1 for D (6 bases). The CDR3 is 15 amino acids. Germline values: CDR1 MDHEN, CDR2 SYDVKM. Trimming shortened V by 4 bases and J by 4 bases, and 14 bases separated the two germline ends. CDR3 in amino acids: CASSSQPDSNQPQHF. DNA of the CDR3: TGTGCCAGCAGTTCTCAACCGGACAGTAATCAGCCCCAGCATTTT.

This clone was counted a few times. The gene calls are TRBV9 and TRBJ2-3; D not certain. The CDR3 runs to 15 residues. The V gene lost 4 bases and the J gene lost 1 base, with 13 bases spanning the gap. CDR1 is SGDLS, CDR2 YYNGEE, per germline. The CDR3 nucleotides are TGTGCCAGCAGCTATTCCCCCACTGGCACAGATACGCAGTATTTT. Protein sequence: CASSYSPTGTDTQYF.

This clone showed up many times. This rearrangement joins TRBV4-1 to TRBJ2-3, with 9 bases that match TRBD2. The CDR3 has 15 residues. Per germline, CDR1 MGHRA and CDR2 YSYEKL. V lost 4 bases, J lost 2 bases, and 4 bases stayed unmatched. CDR3 amino acids: CASSRLAEFTDTQYF. CDR3 DNA sequence: TGCGCCAGCAGCCGACTAGCGGAGTTCACAGATACGCAGTATTTT.

This clone was seen a few times. J is TRBJ2-6 and V is TRBV2; TRBD2 is a possible D gene (6 bases). The CDR3 is 17 residues long. Germline CDR1 reads SNHLY; CDR2 reads FYNNEI. Trimming removed 6 bases from V and 0 bases from J, with 15 bases in between. This CDR3 is CASSAPGEFSGANVLTF. DNA for the CDR3: TGTGCCAGCAGCGCCCCGGGGGAATTCTCTGGGGCCAACGTCCTGACTTTC.

This clone was seen a few times. The chain joins TRBV2 to TRBJ1-1; TRBD1 might be the D (5 bases). This CDR3 comprises 14 residues. V lost 5 bases to trimming and J lost 3 bases, with 13 bases between them. CDR1 SNHLY and CDR2 FYNNEI come from the germline V gene. The CDR3 coding sequence is TGTGCCAGCAGTCACCTAGGGGCGGACACTGAAGCTTTCTTT. Protein product: CASSHLGADTEAFF.

The chain couples TRBV9 to TRBJ2-1; no firm D call. The germline CDR1 and CDR2 sequences are SGDLS and YYNGEE. The CDR3 sequence is 15 residues long. V dropped 0 bases and J dropped 8 bases, with 15 bases sitting between them. The CDR3 region is CASSVGDSLRDEQFF. The CDR3, as DNA: TGTGCCAGCAGCGTAGGCGATAGCCTCCGGGATGAGCAGTTCTTC.

This clone came up a few times. The chain uses TRBV7-9 and TRBJ1-2, with TRBD1 as a possible D gene (5 bases). The CDR3 contains 13 residues. From germline, CDR1 is SEHNR and CDR2 FQNEAQ (reference sequence). The V gene lost 6 bases and the J gene lost 3 bases, with 11 bases spanning the gap. In DNA form, the CDR3 reads TGTGCCAGCAGGGCCGTCAGGGACTATGGCTACACCTTC. Translating gives CASRAVRDYGYTF.

The chain employs TRBV5-1 and TRBJ2-5; no reliable D call. The CDR3 extends over 12 amino acids. Germline lookup yields CDR1 SGHRS and CDR2 YFSETQ. Trimming cost V 4 bases and J 3 bases, with 7 bases left between them. CDR3 coding DNA: TGCGCCAGCAGCCCTAACGAAGAGACCCAGTACTTC. Translating it yields CASSPNEETQYF. The full variable domain, completed using reference TRBV5-1 and TRBJ2-5, is KAGVTQTPRYLIKTRGQQVTLSCSPISGHRSVSWYQQTPGQGLQFLFEYFSETQRNKGNFPGRFSGRQFSNSRSEMNVSTLELGDSALYLCASSPNEETQYFGPGTRLLVL.

This chain joins TRBV4-3 and TRBJ2-2; D might be TRBD2 (6 bases). With 0 bases removed from V and 5 bases from J, the gap between germline ends came to 10 bases. CDR1 is LGHNA, CDR2 YSLEER, per germline. The CDR3 consists of 15 residues. DNA of the CDR3: TGCGCCAGCAGCCAAGAGCAGGCGGGAACCGGGGAGCTGTTTTTT. Amino acids: CASSQEQAGTGELFF.

There are a few counts of this clone. V usage is TRBV29-1 and J usage is TRBJ2-5, with TRBD2 as a possible D gene (7 bases). Trimming removed 5 bases from V and 3 bases from J, with 16 bases in between. Germline CDR1 and CDR2: SQVTM and ANQGSEA. The length of the CDR3 is 14 residues. CDR3 sequence: CSVSRGAVEETQYF. Written as DNA, the CDR3 is TGCAGCGTTTCACGGGGGGCTGTAGAAGAGACCCAGTACTTC.

The CDR3 reads CASLGQGTEAFF. The DNA of the CDR3 is TGTGCCAGCTTGGGACAGGGGACTGAAGCTTTCTTT. The V gene is TRBV5-4, the J gene TRBJ1-1, with 10 bases lining up with TRBD1. Losses at the gene ends were 7 bases for V and 5 bases for J; bases not matched to a gene: 2. The CDR3 is made up of 12 amino acids. The V gene's germline CDR1 is SGHNT and CDR2 YYREEE (reference sequence).

The CDR3: CASSSRGGRSVTEAFF. CDR3 DNA: TGTGCCAGCAGCTCTAGGGGGGGACGTTCGGTCACTGAAGCTTTCTTT. The rearrangement links TRBV7-8 to TRBJ1-1, with TRBD1 as a possible D gene (6 bases). Trimming shortened V by 4 bases and J by 4 bases, and 19 bases separated the two germline ends. CDR1 SGHVS and CDR2 FQNEAQ come from the germline V gene. CDR3 length: 16 residues.

The chain joins TRBV6-5 to TRBJ1-6; D gene unclear. With 0 bases removed from V and 7 bases from J, the gap between germline ends came to 10 bases. Germline V gene lookup returns CDR1 MNHEY and CDR2 SVGAGI. The CDR3 loop spans 15 amino acids. Here the CDR3 DNA reads TGTGCCAGCAGTTACTCGTACAGCTTCAATTCACCCCTCCACTTT. It yields the protein CASSYSYSFNSPLHF.

The chain links TRBV29-1 to TRBJ1-1; weak D call: TRBD1 (5 bases). Trimming left V 3 bases short and J 3 bases short, with 11 bases between. CDR3 length: 13 amino acids. Germline V gene lookup returns CDR1 SQVTM and CDR2 ANQGSEA. For the CDR3, the DNA is TGCAGCGTTGATATTGGGGGGTACACTGAAGCTTTCTTT. Translation gives CSVDIGGYTEAFF.

This clone was counted between two and nine times. J is TRBJ2-7 and V is TRBV27; tentative D call: TRBD2 (6 bases). V lost 4 bases, J lost 3 bases, and 16 bases lay in between. The CDR3 is made up of 15 amino acids. Looked up from germline, CDR1 is MNHEY and CDR2 is SMNVEV (reference sequence). CDR3 sequence (DNA): TGTGCCAGCAGTTCTCTAGGAGGGATCCGCTACGAGCAGTACTTC. Translating it yields CASSSLGGIRYEQYF.

This clone was seen a few times. The chain has TRBV30 and TRBJ2-3, with 14 nucleotides matching TRBD2. From germline, CDR1 is GTSNPN and CDR2 SVGIG (reference sequence). With 4 bases clipped from V and 4 bases from J, the junction kept 10 bases outside the gene matches. The CDR3 spans 17 residues. The CDR3 nucleotides are TGTGCCTGGAAGACTAGCGGGAGGGCCAATGGGCCAGATACGCAGTATTTT. It encodes CAWKTSGRANGPDTQYF.